The clone carrying this T cell receptor beta chain was picked up many times. Its target is unknown. The junction differs from germline at one of its ends, possibly a read error. This sample was taken from a study of CD8+CD57+ T cells in acquired aplastic anemia. Study at large: When averaged, DNA from sorted CD4+ and CD8+ cells came to approximately 3.2 ug. Read counts for CD4+ cells (from healthy donors) averaged around 10 million. Overall study results and limits: For CD8+ Simpson's diversity, patients and controls showed no significant difference. Patients and controls had in common twenty-nine CD8+ CDR3 sequences.

Investigators profiled TCR beta VDJ and CDR3 from genomic DNA template. TCRdb redid the calling of the reads with MiXCR, one entry per CDR3 protein. The data contain approximately 200,000 distinct CDR3 sequences, about 59% of them singletons. Germline V lookup: CDR1 SSHAT, CDR2 FNYEAQ (reference sequence). The CDR3 sequence is 14 residues long. The gene calls are TRBV7-7 and TRBJ2-7; TRBD2 might be the D (6 bases). The TCR originated in a human donor in good health. Sequenced: sorted CD4+, CD8+, or CD8+CD57+ T cells (not recorded which) from PBMCs. Here the CDR3 reads CASSFGGKGYEQYF. CDR3 bases: TGTGCTAGCAGCTTCGGCGGGAAGGGCTACGAGCAGTACTTC.